The 23 T cell receptor beta chains presented below share a single source sample, sequenced in a study of blood T cells in healthy people across ages. Through a sample-barcoded 5' primer and a J-beta primer mix, a second PCR was run for roughly 7 to 11 cycles. TCRdb re-called the 5' RACE reads through MiXCR, storing one row per CDR3 protein. The sample consists of about 680,000 distinct CDR3 sequences, around half of them appearing once. The source material was blood. The receptors derive from a woman aged 60-75 years in good health.

The rearrangement links TRBV10-3 to TRBJ2-1, with 9 bases matching TRBD2. CDR1 is ENHRY, CDR2 SYGVKD, per germline. CDR3 length: 15 amino acids. V lost 7 bases, J lost 6 bases, and 10 bases stayed unmatched. DNA of the CDR3: TGTGCCATCAATCCCGAGGCGGGAGGGGCCAATGAGCAGTTCTTC. It specifies CAINPEAGGANEQFF.

The genes are TRBV5-1 and TRBJ2-1; TRBD2 might be the D (6 bases). The better agreement between TRBJ2-7 and the DNA end casts doubt on the J call. The CDR3 is 15 amino acids. In germline, CDR1 is SGHRS, CDR2 YFSETQ. The CDR3 coding sequence is TGCGCCAGCAGCTTGGAGGGAGCGGGCTACAATGAGCAGTACTTC. It yields the protein CASSLEGAGYNEQYF.

The sample holds one count of this clonotype. The rearrangement joins TRBV4-3 to TRBJ2-6; D is unclear. V lost 2 bases and J lost 3, with 8 bases in between. Germline-derived CDR1 and CDR2 are LGHNA and YSLEER. The CDR3 consists of 15 residues. Written as DNA, the CDR3 is TGCGCCAGCAGCCAAAGTGGTTTTGGGGCCAACGTCCTGACTTTC. Protein: CASSQSGFGANVLTF.

This clonotype has just one count. This chain links TRBV4-3 with TRBJ2-7; weak D call: TRBD1 (7 bases). The V and J ends lost 0 bases and 0 bases respectively, with 21 bases between them. Germline values: CDR1 LGHNA, CDR2 YSLEER. The CDR3 is 19 residues long. In DNA, the CDR3 is TGCGCCAGCAGCCAAGATCATGGAGGGGGCCGGTCGAGCTCCTACGAGCAGTACTTC. It encodes CASSQDHGGGRSSSYEQYF.

The V gene is TRBV7-2, the J gene TRBJ1-4; D gene ambiguous. V dropped 4 bases and J dropped 0 bases, with 6 bases sitting between them. CDR3 length: 14 residues. Germline V gene data show CDR1 as SGHTA and CDR2 as FQGNSA. Here the CDR3 DNA reads TGTGCCAGCAGCTGGTTTGCAACTAATGAAAAACTGTTTTTT. The encoded protein is CASSWFATNEKLFF.

This clonotype was counted a single time. The V and J genes are TRBV27 and TRBJ2-6; no definite D call. CDR3 length equals 13 residues. CDR1 is MNHEY, CDR2 SMNVEV, per germline (reference sequence). The V gene lost 11 bases and the J gene lost 0 bases, with 8 bases spanning the gap. The DNA of the CDR3 is TGTGCCTGCCGACCCTCTGGGGCCAACGTCCTGACTTTC. Amino acids: CACRPSGANVLTF.

At least ten counts were recorded for this clonotype. The chain couples TRBV29-1 to TRBJ1-4; no clear D gene. Trimming removed 4 bases at V and 7 bases at J, with 7 bases between. CDR1 and CDR2 from the germline V gene are SQVTM and ANQGSEA. The CDR3 has 11 amino acids. CDR3 region: CSVVSLEKLFF. In DNA, the CDR3 is TGCAGCGTTGTCTCCCTTGAAAAACTGTTTTTT.

This clonotype occurred a few times. The V gene is TRBV11-2, the J gene TRBJ2-7, with 11 bases fitting TRBD2. Per the germline V gene, CDR1 is SGHAT and CDR2 is FQNNGV. This CDR3 contains 14 residues. V lost 5 bases and J lost 7; bases outside the gene matches: 7. For the CDR3, the DNA is TGTGCCAGCAGCGCACTAGCGGGAGCGGGTGAGCAGTACTTC. As protein: CASSALAGAGEQYF.

With regard to this clonotype: One end of the junction fails to match germline, which may point to a read error. V gene TRBV4-2 combines with J gene TRBJ2-4; tentatively, D is TRBD2 (5 bases). Per the germline V gene, CDR1 is LGHNA and CDR2 is YNFKEQ. There are 13 residues in the CDR3. CDR3 sequence reads: CAISRGNSREQYF. The CDR3 DNA follows: TGTGCCATCAGCCGAGGGAATTCGAGGGAGCAGTACTTC.

The chain is built from TRBV28 and TRBJ1-1, with D perhaps TRBD1 (6 bases). CDR1 and CDR2 (germline): MDHEN, SYDVKM. The CDR3 consists of 14 residues. V lost 7 bases, J lost 1 base, and 13 bases lay in between. The CDR3 protein is CASISGASNTEAFF. CDR3 bases: TGTGCCAGCATCTCAGGGGCCTCGAACACTGAAGCTTTCTTT.

This clonotype was seen a few times. The J gene is TRBJ2-5, the V gene TRBV15; TRBD2 is a possible D gene (5 bases). Germline values: CDR1 LNHNV, CDR2 YYDKDF (reference sequence). The CDR3 sequence is 15 residues long. Trimming shortened V by 6 bases and J by 2 bases, and 16 bases separated the two germline ends. The CDR3 nucleotides read TGTGCCACCAGTCGAGGAGGAACCCCTCAAGAGACCCAGTACTTC. Its translation is CATSRGGTPQETQYF.

This chain uses TRBV4-1 with TRBJ2-7; the D gene is possibly TRBD1 (5 bases). The J call may be in error: the DNA end matches TRBJ2-5 better. CDR3 length: 18 residues. From germline, CDR1 is MGHRA and CDR2 YSYEKL. CDR3 bases: TGCGCCAGCAGCCAAGGTCTCATGTGGCAGGGTTCCGGAGAGACCCAGTACTTC. Translated: CASSQGLMWQGSGETQYF.

This clonotype was counted between two and nine times. The chain couples TRBV20-1 to TRBJ1-3; possible D gene TRBD1, 5 bases. The CDR3 totals 16 residues. CDR1 and CDR2 (germline): DFQATT, SNEGSKA (reference sequence). Trimming took 6 bases from V and 0 from J, leaving 18 bases between them. CDR3 sequence reads: CSAGGKIRGSGNTIYF. DNA of the CDR3: TGCAGTGCCGGGGGGAAGATAAGGGGCTCTGGAAACACCATATATTTT.

The rearrangement joins TRBV20-1 to TRBJ2-7; D gene unclear. V lost 1 base and J 1 base, leaving 5 bases between the germline ends. The CDR3 is 12 residues long. Germline V gene lookup returns CDR1 DFQATT and CDR2 SNEGSKA (reference sequence). The CDR3 reads CSARGFSYEQYF. DNA for the CDR3: TGCAGTGCTAGAGGCTTTTCCTACGAGCAGTACTTC.

In this sample, this clonotype turned up a few times. The chain has TRBV27 and TRBJ2-7, with D hard to call. The CDR3 is made up of 14 amino acids. In germline, CDR1 is MNHEY, CDR2 SMNVEV (reference sequence). Trimming took off 2 bases at V and 4 bases at J, with 12 bases between the two ends. The CDR3 spells CASSLLPGRYEQYF. The CDR3 DNA reads as TGTGCCAGCAGTTTACTCCCAGGCAGATACGAGCAGTACTTC.

J is TRBJ2-4 and V is TRBV6-5, with TRBD1 identical over 7 bases. The J call may not be correct, given that the DNA end is closer to TRBJ2-7. CDR3 size: 14 residues. Germline lookup yields CDR1 MNHEY and CDR2 SVGAGI. CDR3 amino acids: CASRPGGSNCEQYF. CDR3 DNA: TGTGCCAGCAGACCAGGGGGAAGCAACTGCGAGCAGTACTTC.

The CDR3 region is CAISERTQNQPQHF. For the CDR3, the DNA is TGTGCCATCAGTGAAAGGACCCAAAATCAGCCCCAGCATTTT. This chain joins TRBV10-3 and TRBJ1-5; D call uncertain. From germline, CDR1 is ENHRY and CDR2 SYGVKD. This CDR3 has 14 residues. The V end lost 3 bases, the J end lost 4 bases, and 10 bases lay between the germline ends.

This clonotype has just a few counts. The chain joins TRBV20-1 to TRBJ2-5; TRBD2 matches at 10 bases. From germline, CDR1 is DFQATT and CDR2 SNEGSKA (reference sequence). The CDR3 is 17 amino acids. The J segment lost 4 bases and the V segment lost 0 bases, leaving 11 bases of the junction unmatched. For the CDR3, the DNA is TGCAGTGCTAGAGACAGCGGGAGGGCCTTGAAGGTAGAGACCCAGTACTTC. Translation gives CSARDSGRALKVETQYF.

This chain uses TRBV27 with TRBJ2-7; perhaps TRBD1 as D (7 bases). Germline CDR1 is MNHEY and CDR2 is SMNVEV (reference sequence). The CDR3 covers 15 residues. The V gene lost 4 bases and the J gene lost 3 bases, with 16 bases spanning the gap. CDR3 in amino acids: CASSSPGGYLYEQYF. The CDR3, as DNA: TGTGCCAGCAGTTCCCCAGGGGGGTATCTCTACGAGCAGTACTTC.

This clonotype was recorded a few times. The chain uses TRBV20-1 and TRBJ1-2; D remains unclear. V dropped 0 bases and J dropped 8 bases, with 16 bases sitting between them. Germline lookup yields CDR1 DFQATT and CDR2 SNEGSKA (reference sequence). CDR3 length equals 14 residues. CDR3 nucleotides: TGCAGTGCTAGAGATCTAAGAGGGATGGAAGGCTACACCTTC. Protein sequence: CSARDLRGMEGYTF.

The V gene is TRBV6-6, the J gene TRBJ1-6; D may be TRBD1 (5 bases). The CDR3 is 15 amino acids. V dropped 5 bases and J dropped 5 bases, with 13 bases sitting between them. Per germline, CDR1 MNHNY and CDR2 SVGAGI (reference sequence). The CDR3: CASSPGTANNSPLHF. CDR3 bases: TGTGCCAGCAGTCCGGGGACTGCCAATAATTCACCCCTCCACTTT.

The chain links TRBV28 to TRBJ1-1; D not certain. The CDR3 has 14 residues. Germline CDR1 MDHEN, CDR2 SYDVKM. With 5 bases removed from V and 8 bases from J, the gap between germline ends came to 18 bases. CDR3 in DNA: TGTGCCAGCAGTCAATACCGACCAAGTTCAGAAGCTTTCTTT. Protein sequence: CASSQYRPSSEAFF.

As for this clonotype: One junction end disagrees with the germline gene, perhaps due to a read error. The rearrangement uses TRBV5-4 and TRBJ2-1; D call uncertain. There are 15 residues in the CDR3. Germline V gene data show CDR1 as SGHNT and CDR2 as YYREEE (reference sequence). This CDR3 is CASSFSRLGRNEQLF. CDR3 nucleotide sequence: TGTGCCAGCAGCTTTTCTCGTCTCGGACGGAATGAGCAGTTATTC.